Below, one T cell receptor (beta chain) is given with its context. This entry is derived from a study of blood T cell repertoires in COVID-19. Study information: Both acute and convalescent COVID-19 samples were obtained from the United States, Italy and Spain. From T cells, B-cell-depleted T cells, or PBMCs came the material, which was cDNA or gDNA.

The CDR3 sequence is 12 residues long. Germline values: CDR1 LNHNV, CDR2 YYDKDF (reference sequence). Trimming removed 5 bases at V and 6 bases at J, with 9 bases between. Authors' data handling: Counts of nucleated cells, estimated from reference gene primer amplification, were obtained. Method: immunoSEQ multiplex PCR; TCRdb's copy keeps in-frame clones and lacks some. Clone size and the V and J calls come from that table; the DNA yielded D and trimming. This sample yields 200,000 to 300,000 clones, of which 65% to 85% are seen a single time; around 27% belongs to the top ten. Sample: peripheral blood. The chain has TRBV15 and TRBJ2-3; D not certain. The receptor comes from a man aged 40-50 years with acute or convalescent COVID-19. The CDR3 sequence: CATSSRSDTQYF. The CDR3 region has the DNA TGTGCCACCAGCTCCAGATCGGATACGCAGTATTTT.